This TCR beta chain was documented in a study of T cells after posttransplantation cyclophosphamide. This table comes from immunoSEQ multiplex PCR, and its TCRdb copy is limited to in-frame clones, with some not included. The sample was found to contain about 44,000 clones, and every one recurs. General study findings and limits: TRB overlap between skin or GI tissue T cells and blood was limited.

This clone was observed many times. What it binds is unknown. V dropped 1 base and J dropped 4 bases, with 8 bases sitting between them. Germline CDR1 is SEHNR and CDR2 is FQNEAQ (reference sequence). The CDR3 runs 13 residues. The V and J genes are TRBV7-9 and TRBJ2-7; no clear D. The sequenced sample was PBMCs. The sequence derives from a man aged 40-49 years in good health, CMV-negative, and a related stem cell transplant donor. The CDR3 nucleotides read TGTGCCAGCAGCTTAGATCCCTTTTACGAGCAGTACTTC. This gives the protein CASSLDPFYEQYF.